This record looks at one T cell receptor (beta chain) sequence and its context. Its antigen is currently unknown. This sample stems from a study of OX40 agonist ivuxolimab in advanced cancers. At the level of the study: Patients were treated with intravenous ivuxolimab, dosed at 0.01 to 10 mg/kg and infused every 2 weeks. Study observations and caveats: CD4+ and CD8+ blood T cells expanded clonally by week 6 at 0.1 to 3.0 mg/kg.

Autoimmune disease history or systemic immunosuppression excluded patients. Trimming stripped 8 bases from V and 0 bases from J, with 4 bases between. The CDR3 totals 12 residues. Germline V gene sequence: CDR1 MNHEY, CDR2 SVGAGI. The repertoire was sequenced with immunoSEQ multiplex PCR; TCRdb's copy has only in-frame clones and lacks some. The sample contains some 52,000 clones, 80% to 85% of which appear only once. Sample: CD4+ or CD8+ T cells sorted from blood, taken in a trial of the OX40 agonist ivuxolimab. This chain uses TRBV6-5 with TRBJ2-2, with no clear D. The TCR originated in an adult with an advanced solid tumor such as melanoma, head and neck, liver or kidney cancer. The CDR3 is CASETNTGELFF. CDR3 in DNA: TGTGCCAGCGAGACGAACACCGGGGAGCTGTTTTTT.